This TCR beta chain was observed in a study of response to subunit inactivated influenza vaccine. The CDR3 runs to 14 residues. Trimming removed 5 bases from V and 5 bases from J, with 15 bases in between. MiXCR, run by TCRdb on the RT-PCR reads, gives a single entry per CDR3 protein. There are under 200,000 distinct CDR3 sequences in the sample; over 9.5% occur only once, and 25% to 30% lies in the top ten. In its sample, this clonotype was seen many times. This sample also belongs to another study, concerning T cells expressing NK-cell markers. As that study records: UMI-tagged 5'RACE template switching yielded the TCR beta cDNA. HCMV seropositivity characterized most of the eight sequenced donors, and seronegativity one.

The sample consisted of CD8+ T cells sorted from PBMCs, taken roughly 12 days after vaccination. The chain couples TRBV12-3 or TRBV12-4 to TRBJ2-5, with D hard to call. This TCR derives from a man aged 45 to 65 who received an inactivated influenza vaccine. The CDR3 sequence is CASSPDGIRETQYF. The DNA for the CDR3 is TGTGCCAGCAGTCCCGACGGAATTAGGGAGACCCAGTACTTC.